These 25 T cell receptor beta chains came from one sample sequenced in a study of response to subunit inactivated influenza vaccine. TCRdb reprocessed the RT-PCR reads via MiXCR and lists one record per CDR3 protein. The sample has some 550,000 distinct CDR3 sequences, approximately 22% seen once. The sample was also reused in another study, on T cells expressing NK-cell markers. That work adds: TCR beta cDNA was made by 5'RACE template switching with UMIs.

The sample in question was CD4+ T cells sorted from PBMCs, obtained approximately 12 days after vaccination. These receptors all come from a man aged 45 to 65 who received an inactivated influenza vaccine.

The V gene is TRBV5-1, the J gene TRBJ2-1; TRBD2 matches 9 bases. CDR1 SGHRS and CDR2 YFSETQ come from the germline V gene. The length of the CDR3 is 16 residues. V lost 1 base, J lost 7 bases, and 9 bases stayed unmatched. The CDR3 DNA sequence: TGCGCCAGCAGCTTGCTTAGCGGGGGCCCCGGGAATGAGCAGTTCTTC. It translates to CASSLLSGGPGNEQFF.

This clonotype was observed a handful of times. This sequence joins TRBV29-1 and TRBJ1-1; D is ambiguous. CDR1 and CDR2 from the germline V gene are SQVTM and ANQGSEA. Trimming cost V 7 bases and J 1 base, with 10 bases left between them. CDR3 length equals 12 residues. The CDR3 protein is CSAGRKNTEAFF. In DNA, the CDR3 is TGCAGCGCAGGACGGAAGAACACTGAAGCTTTCTTT.

The chain carries TRBV5-1 and TRBJ2-1, with D uncertain. There are 15 residues in the CDR3. Trimming took 2 bases from V and 7 from J, leaving 16 bases between them. Looked up from germline, CDR1 is SGHRS and CDR2 is YFSETQ. CDR3 coding DNA: TGCGCCAGCAGCTTTGGCAGTCAAAATTTAAATGAGCAGTTCTTC. It specifies CASSFGSQNLNEQFF.

The chain joins TRBV6-1 to TRBJ2-3; 7 bases match TRBD2. J was trimmed by 1 base and V by 6 bases; bases with no gene match: 4. Germline V gene sequence: CDR1 MNHNS, CDR2 SASEGT. The CDR3 extends over 14 amino acids. CDR3 sequence: CASRVSGGTDTQYF. CDR3 DNA: TGTGCCAGCAGAGTGAGCGGGGGCACAGATACGCAGTATTTT.

The chain has TRBV6-2 or TRBV6-3 and TRBJ2-7, with 10 bases that match TRBD2. This CDR3 spans 14 amino acids. Germline V gene sequence: CDR1 MNHEY, CDR2 SVGEGT. V lost 6 bases to trimming and J lost 4 bases; unmatched junction nucleotides: 6. DNA of the CDR3: TGTGCCAGCAGGCCACTAGCGGGGCTATACGAGCAGTACTTC. It specifies CASRPLAGLYEQYF.

V and J are TRBV2 and TRBJ2-4; D might be TRBD2 (6 bases). Trimming took 6 bases from V and 8 from J, leaving 14 bases between them. CDR1 SNHLY and CDR2 FYNNEI come from the germline V gene. The CDR3 spans 13 residues. The CDR3: CASSPSGGYIQYF. CDR3 nucleotide sequence: TGTGCCAGCAGCCCCTCCGGGGGTTACATTCAGTACTTC.

In its sample, this clonotype was seen many times. The chain has TRBV29-1 and TRBJ1-2; D unresolved. CDR1 is SQVTM, CDR2 ANQGSEA, per germline. V was cut by 2 bases and J by 4 bases, with 8 bases left in between. The CDR3 is made up of 12 amino acids. CDR3 sequence reads: CSVERPAYGYTF. CDR3 coding DNA: TGCAGCGTTGAAAGGCCAGCCTATGGCTACACCTTC.

Only a few counts were recorded for this clonotype. The J gene is TRBJ2-2, the V gene TRBV12-3 or TRBV12-4, with D perhaps TRBD2 (5 bases). Trimming removed 5 bases at V and 4 bases at J, with 17 bases between. This CDR3 region has 16 residues. CDR3 sequence: CASSDPGSRGTGELFF. The DNA for the CDR3 is TGTGCCAGCAGTGACCCGGGGAGCCGGGGCACCGGGGAGCTGTTTTTT.

The chain links TRBV5-6 to TRBJ2-1; D unresolved. Germline V gene sequence: CDR1 SGHDT, CDR2 YYEEEE. V was cut by 4 bases and J by 7 bases, with 21 bases left in between. The CDR3 extends over 16 amino acids. The CDR3 sequence is CASSPGALLNVNEQFF. The CDR3 bases are TGTGCCAGCAGCCCGGGCGCGCTCCTAAACGTGAATGAGCAGTTCTTC.

Comments on this clonotype: Possible read error: a much larger clone is one base away. The chain links TRBV3-1 to TRBJ2-7, with D possibly being TRBD1 (5 bases). The CDR3 is 13 residues long. Germline lookup yields CDR1 LGHDT and CDR2 YNNKEL (reference sequence). CDR3 coding DNA: TGTGCCAGCAGCCAGTACAGGTCCGGCGAGCAGCACTTC. Protein: CASSQYRSGEQHF.

This clonotype occurred once. The chain couples TRBV6-1 to TRBJ1-3, with 7 nucleotides matching TRBD1. There are 19 residues in the CDR3. Germline lookup yields CDR1 MNHNS and CDR2 SASEGT. V trimming: 5 bases; J trimming: 1 base; junction bases outside the gene matches: 17. CDR3 in DNA: TGTGCCAGCAGTACATGGACAGGCTCAAACCCTATTTCTGGAAACACCATATATTTT. Its protein is CASSTWTGSNPISGNTIYF.

This clonotype has only one observation. The CDR3 nucleotides read TGTGCCAGCAGGACCGGGTCGGAGAACACTGAAGCTTTCTTT. As protein: CASRTGSENTEAFF. The chain has TRBV6-2 or TRBV6-3 and TRBJ1-1; no clear D. Germline CDR1 and CDR2: MNHEY and SVGEGT. V lost 6 bases and J lost 1, with 12 bases in between. The length of the CDR3 is 14 residues.

This clonotype has more than one count but fewer than ten. The genes are TRBV4-3 and TRBJ2-2; no clear D. The CDR3 has 18 amino acids. Germline lookup yields CDR1 LGHNA and CDR2 YSLEER. Trimming left V 0 bases short and J 0 bases short, with 14 bases between. CDR3 coding DNA: TGCGCCAGCAGCCAAGAGTCGGCAGCTACTTCGAACACCGGGGAGCTGTTTTTT. It yields the protein CASSQESAATSNTGELFF.

This clonotype showed up just a few times. CDR3 nucleotide sequence: TGCGCCAGCAGCTTGAGTGTGCAGCGCGGGAATGAGCAGTTCTTC. Translated, it gives CASSLSVQRGNEQFF. This chain links TRBV5-1 with TRBJ2-1, with D perhaps TRBD2 (5 bases). The CDR3 runs 15 residues. Germline V gene lookup returns CDR1 SGHRS and CDR2 YFSETQ. V was pared by 1 base and J by 7 bases, with 15 bases between. The full variable domain, its missing parts supplied by reference TRBV5-1 and TRBJ2-1, is KAGVTQTPRYLIKTRGQQVTLSCSPISGHRSVSWYQQTPGQGLQFLFEYFSETQRNKGNFPGRFSGRQFSNSRSEMNVSTLELGDSALYLCASSLSVQRGNEQFFGPGTRLTVL.

This chain links TRBV28 with TRBJ2-3; TRBD2 agrees at 8 bases. The CDR3 totals 17 residues. V trimming: 5 bases; J trimming: 5 bases; junction bases outside the gene matches: 15. In germline, CDR1 is MDHEN, CDR2 SYDVKM. The CDR3 DNA follows: TGTGCCAGCAGTCCCCCCCCAGGGCGGGGGGTCAGAGATACGCAGTATTTT. Translated: CASSPPPGRGVRDTQYF.

This clonotype was counted between two and nine times. J is TRBJ2-2 and V is TRBV16; 8 positions match TRBD2. The trim removed 0 bases at V and 2 bases at J, leaving 5 bases unmatched. CDR1 and CDR2 from the germline V gene are KGHSY and FQNENV. The CDR3 extends over 17 amino acids. In DNA, the CDR3 is TGTGCCAGCAGCCAATCGGGACTAGATTTAAACACCGGGGAGCTGTTTTTT. Its translation is CASSQSGLDLNTGELFF.

This clonotype was counted many times. V and J are TRBV2 and TRBJ2-7; D not resolved. V shed 2 bases and J shed 1 base, with 3 bases lying between them. This CDR3 region has 12 residues. The V gene's germline CDR1 is SNHLY and CDR2 FYNNEI. The CDR3: CASSEWSYEQYF. Written as DNA, the CDR3 is TGTGCCAGCAGTGAATGGTCCTACGAGCAGTACTTC.

This clonotype has only one observation. This sequence joins TRBV6-2 or TRBV6-3 and TRBJ2-1, with 11 bases identical to TRBD2. The CDR3 length is 15 residues. V shed 7 bases and J 4 bases; nucleotides not matched to a gene: 6. Germline values: CDR1 MNHEY, CDR2 SVGEGT. The CDR3 DNA is TGTGCCAGCACCAATATAGCGGGGGGGTACAATGAGCAGTTCTTC. Encoded protein: CASTNIAGGYNEQFF.

The table lists this clonotype with a few counts. The chain recombines TRBV7-2 with TRBJ2-5, with D hard to call. The V end lost 6 bases, the J end lost 3 bases, and 20 bases lay between the germline ends. Germline-derived CDR1 and CDR2 are SGHTA and FQGNSA. CDR3 length: 16 residues. The DNA of the CDR3 is TGTGCCAGCAGTCCGCTGGTGGCCGCCCCAAAAGAGACCCAGTACTTC. Amino acid sequence: CASSPLVAAPKETQYF.

There are a few counts of this clonotype. The genes are TRBV12-3 or TRBV12-4 and TRBJ2-1, with D uncertain. The CDR3 totals 13 residues. Deletions cut 3 bases from V and 3 bases from J, with 6 bases between. The CDR3 reads CASSFAVYNEQFF. The DNA for the CDR3 is TGTGCCAGCAGTTTCGCGGTCTACAATGAGCAGTTCTTC.

There are a few counts of this clonotype. The V and J genes are TRBV20-1 and TRBJ2-2, with TRBD1 matching over 7 bases. The CDR3 loop spans 14 amino acids. V lost 6 bases to trimming and J lost 5 bases; unmatched junction nucleotides: 9. Germline V lookup: CDR1 DFQATT, CDR2 SNEGSKA (reference sequence). The CDR3 coding sequence is TGCAGTGCAAGGGGGCCCGGGTGGACCGGGGAGCTGTTTTTT. It encodes CSARGPGWTGELFF.

The gene calls are TRBV2 and TRBJ1-5; D unclear. The germline CDR1 and CDR2 sequences are SNHLY and FYNNEI. The CDR3 is made up of 12 amino acids. Trimming took off 6 bases at V and 3 bases at J, with 6 bases between the two ends. This chain's CDR3 is CASRQINQPQHF. Written as DNA, the CDR3 is TGTGCCAGCAGGCAGATCAATCAGCCCCAGCATTTT.

The rearrangement links TRBV14 to TRBJ2-1; tentative D call: TRBD2 (5 bases). Germline V gene data show CDR1 as SGHDN and CDR2 as FVKESK. Trimming cost V 3 bases and J 10 bases, with 7 bases left between them. The CDR3 length is 11 residues. The chain's CDR3 is CASSHSGEQFF. The CDR3, as DNA: TGTGCCAGCAGCCACTCGGGGGAGCAGTTCTTC.

V and J are TRBV20-1 and TRBJ2-7, with 12 bases fitting TRBD2. Germline CDR1 reads DFQATT; CDR2 reads SNEGSKA (reference sequence). V lost 5 bases to trimming and J lost 7 bases; unmatched junction nucleotides: 9. This CDR3 is 14 amino acids long. The DNA of the CDR3 is TGCAGTGCTCGCCGACTAGCGGGAGTTCAAGAGCAGTACTTC. It specifies CSARRLAGVQEQYF.

This sequence joins TRBV5-7 and TRBJ2-4; D perhaps matches TRBD2 (5 bases). TRBV5-7 counts as an open reading frame of uncertain function. Trimming took 0 bases from V and 2 from J, leaving 9 bases between them. The CDR3 spans 15 residues. The chain's CDR3 is CASSLGRGPKNIQYF. Written as DNA, the CDR3 is TGTGCCAGCAGCTTGGGGCGAGGGCCCAAAAACATTCAGTACTTC.